Described below is a single TCR beta chain sequence and its context. The source of the sample is a study of shared T cell receptors in the human thymus. This table comes from immunoSEQ multiplex PCR, and its TCRdb copy is limited to in-frame clones, with some not included. The table lists some 700,000 clones, 75% to 90% of them singletons. Trimming at V came to 3 bases and at J to 9 bases, leaving 20 bases not matched to a gene. Germline V gives CDR1 SGHRS, CDR2 YFSETQ. The CDR3 totals 17 residues. These records were also assigned to another study, of human thymus T cells. That paper adds: What related research reported was that thymic repertoires overlapped highly among unrelated individuals.

This TCR derives from a girl under three years old with a congenital heart defect. The genes are TRBV5-1 and TRBJ2-5, with 7 bases matching TRBD1. The specimen was thymocytes. DNA for the CDR3: TGCGCCAGCAGCTATCATTACCTAGGACAGGTCCAGCGGCCCCAGTACTTC. It is translated as CASSYHYLGQVQRPQYF.